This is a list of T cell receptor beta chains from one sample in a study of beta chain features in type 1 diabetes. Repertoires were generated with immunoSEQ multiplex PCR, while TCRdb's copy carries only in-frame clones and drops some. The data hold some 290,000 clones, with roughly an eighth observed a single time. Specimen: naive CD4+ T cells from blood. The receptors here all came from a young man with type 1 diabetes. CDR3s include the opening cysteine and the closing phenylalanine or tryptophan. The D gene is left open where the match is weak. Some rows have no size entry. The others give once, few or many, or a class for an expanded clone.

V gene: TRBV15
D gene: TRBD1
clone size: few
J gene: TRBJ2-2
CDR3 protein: CATSRDLTGVLGGELFF
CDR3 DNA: TGTGCCACCAGCAGAGATCTTACAGGGGTGTTAGGCGGGGAGCTGTTTTTT

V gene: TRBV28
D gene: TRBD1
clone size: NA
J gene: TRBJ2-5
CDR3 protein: CASSSGQVQETQYF
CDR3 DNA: TGTGCCAGCAGTTCTGGACAGGTACAAGAGACCCAGTACTTC

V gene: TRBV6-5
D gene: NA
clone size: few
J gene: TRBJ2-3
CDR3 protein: CASSRQGTSTDTQYF
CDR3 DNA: TGTGCCAGCAGTCGTCAGGGAACTAGCACAGATACGCAGTATTTT

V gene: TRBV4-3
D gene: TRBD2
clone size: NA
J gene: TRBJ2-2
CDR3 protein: CASSQGRLATGELFF
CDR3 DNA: TGCGCCAGCAGCCAAGGACGACTAGCCACCGGGGAGCTGTTTTTT

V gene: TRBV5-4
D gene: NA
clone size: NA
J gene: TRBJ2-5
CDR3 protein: CASSNATGYQETQYF
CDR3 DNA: TGTGCCAGCAGCAACGCGACAGGCTACCAAGAGACCCAGTACTTC

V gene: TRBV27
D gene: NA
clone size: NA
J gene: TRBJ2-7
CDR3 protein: CASSLQGLNEQYF
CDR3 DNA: TGTGCCAGCAGTTTACAGGGTCTCAACGAGCAGTACTTC

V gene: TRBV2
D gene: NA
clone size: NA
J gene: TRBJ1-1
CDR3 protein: CASSERQGNTEAFF
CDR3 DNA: TGTGCCAGCAGTGAGCGGCAGGGGAACACTGAAGCTTTCTTT

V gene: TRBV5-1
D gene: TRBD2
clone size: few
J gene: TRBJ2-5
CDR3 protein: CASTARVAGETQYF
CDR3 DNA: TGCGCCAGCACCGCCCGGGTAGCGGGAGAGACCCAGTACTTC

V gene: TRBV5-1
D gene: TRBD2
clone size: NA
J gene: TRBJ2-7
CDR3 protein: CASSPGTSGSVYEQYF
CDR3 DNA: TGCGCCAGCAGCCCGGGTACTAGCGGGAGCGTATACGAGCAGTACTTC

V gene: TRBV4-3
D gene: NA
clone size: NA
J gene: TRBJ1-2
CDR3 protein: CASSQGRQPAGYTF
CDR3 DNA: TGCGCCAGCAGCCAAGGGAGGCAGCCGGCTGGCTACACCTTC

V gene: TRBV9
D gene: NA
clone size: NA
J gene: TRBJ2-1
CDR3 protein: CASSLNTRLTEQFF
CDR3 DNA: TGTGCCAGCAGCCTAAACACTAGGTTGACTGAGCAGTTCTTC

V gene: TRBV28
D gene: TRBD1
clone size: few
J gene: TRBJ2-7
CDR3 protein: CASSSVGQGDYEQYF
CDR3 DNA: TGTGCCAGCAGTTCCGTCGGACAGGGGGACTACGAGCAGTACTTC

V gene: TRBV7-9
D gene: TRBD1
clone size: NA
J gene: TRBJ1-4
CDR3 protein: CASSRGQPTEKLFF
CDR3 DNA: TGTGCCAGCAGCCGGGGACAGCCCACGGAAAAACTGTTTTTT

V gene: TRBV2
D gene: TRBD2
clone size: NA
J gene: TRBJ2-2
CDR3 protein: CAGRETGPGELFF
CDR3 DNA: TGTGCCGGGAGGGAGACGGGCCCCGGGGAGCTGTTTTTT

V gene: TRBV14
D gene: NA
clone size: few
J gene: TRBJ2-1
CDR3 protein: CASSHLGPRAGQFF
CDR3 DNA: TGTGCCAGCAGCCACCTCGGTCCGAGAGCCGGGCAGTTCTTC

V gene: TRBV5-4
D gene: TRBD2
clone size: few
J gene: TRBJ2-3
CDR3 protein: CASSPGLAGGRDTQYF
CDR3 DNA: TGTGCCAGCAGCCCCGGACTAGCGGGAGGCAGGGATACGCAGTATTTT

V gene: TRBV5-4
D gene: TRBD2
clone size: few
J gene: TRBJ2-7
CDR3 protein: CASSLRASGSNEQYF
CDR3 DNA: TGTGCCAGCAGCTTGAGGGCTAGCGGGAGCAACGAGCAGTACTTC

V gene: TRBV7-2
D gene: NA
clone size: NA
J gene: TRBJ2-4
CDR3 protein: CASTTGTRGLSKNIQYF
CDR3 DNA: TGTGCCAGCACCACTGGGACAAGGGGCTTGTCCAAAAACATTCAGTACTTC

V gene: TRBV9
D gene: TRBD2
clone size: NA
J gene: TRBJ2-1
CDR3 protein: CASSARLADGNEQFF
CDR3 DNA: TGTGCCAGCAGCGCGAGACTAGCGGATGGGAATGAGCAGTTCTTC

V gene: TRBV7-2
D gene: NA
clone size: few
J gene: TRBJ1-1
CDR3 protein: CASSFAPYTEAFF
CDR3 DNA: TGTGCCAGCAGCTTCGCGCCCTATACTGAAGCTTTCTTT

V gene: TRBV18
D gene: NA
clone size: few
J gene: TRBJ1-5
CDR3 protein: CASSLYGQGSQPQHF
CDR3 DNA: TGTGCCAGCTCACTATACGGGCAGGGGAGTCAGCCCCAGCATTTT

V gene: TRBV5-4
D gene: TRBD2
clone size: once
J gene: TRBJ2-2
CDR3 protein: CASSSGGVLNTGELFF
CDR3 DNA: TGTGCCAGCAGCTCGGGAGGGGTGTTGAACACCGGGGAGCTGTTTTTT

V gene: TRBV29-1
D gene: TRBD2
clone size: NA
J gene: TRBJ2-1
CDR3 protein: CSVEVGTSVKNEQFF
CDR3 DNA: TGCAGCGTTGAAGTAGGGACTAGCGTCAAAAATGAGCAGTTCTTC

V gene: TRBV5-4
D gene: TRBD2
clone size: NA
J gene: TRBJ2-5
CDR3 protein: CASSGRSGIAQETQYF
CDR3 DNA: TGTGCCAGCAGCGGTCGTAGCGGGATCGCTCAAGAGACCCAGTACTTC

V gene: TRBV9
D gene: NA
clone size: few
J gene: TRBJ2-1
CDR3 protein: CASSGQVAYNEQFF
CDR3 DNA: TGTGCCAGCAGCGGCCAAGTAGCCTACAATGAGCAGTTCTTC

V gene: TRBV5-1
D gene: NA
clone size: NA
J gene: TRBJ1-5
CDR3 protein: CASSLGFGEHQPQHF
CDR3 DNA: TGCGCCAGCAGCTTGGGGTTCGGGGAGCATCAGCCCCAGCATTTT

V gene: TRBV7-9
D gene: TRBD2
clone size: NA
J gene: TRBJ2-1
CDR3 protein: CALRGDGTKLPSEQFF
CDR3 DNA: TGTGCTCTCCGGGGGGACGGGACTAAACTTCCTAGTGAGCAGTTCTTC

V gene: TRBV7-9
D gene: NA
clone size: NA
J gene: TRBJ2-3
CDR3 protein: CASSLGQTDTQYF
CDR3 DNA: TGTGCCAGCAGCTTAGGCCAGACAGATACGCAGTATTTT

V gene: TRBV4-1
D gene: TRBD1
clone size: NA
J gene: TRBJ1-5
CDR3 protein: CASSQPIGTANNQPQHF
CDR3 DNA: TGCGCCAGCAGCCAACCTATCGGGACAGCAAATAATCAGCCCCAGCATTTT

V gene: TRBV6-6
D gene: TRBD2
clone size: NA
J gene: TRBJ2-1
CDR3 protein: CASRDGRGWYNEQFF
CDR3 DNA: TGTGCCAGCAGAGACGGGAGGGGGTGGTACAATGAGCAGTTCTTC

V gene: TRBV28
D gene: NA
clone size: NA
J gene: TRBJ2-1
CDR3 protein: CASTTTGNEQFF
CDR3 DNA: TGTGCCAGCACAACCACAGGAAATGAGCAGTTCTTC

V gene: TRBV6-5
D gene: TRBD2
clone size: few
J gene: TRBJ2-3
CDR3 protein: CATSGSRSDTQYF
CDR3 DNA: TGTGCCACAAGCGGGAGTAGATCAGATACGCAGTATTTT

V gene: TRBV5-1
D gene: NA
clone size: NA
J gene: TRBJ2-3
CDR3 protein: CASSLVGTSTDTQYF
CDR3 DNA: TGCGCCAGCAGCTTGGTGGGGACTTCCACAGATACGCAGTATTTT

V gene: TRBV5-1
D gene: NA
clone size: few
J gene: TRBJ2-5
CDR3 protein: CASSPGLNKETQYF
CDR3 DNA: TGCGCCAGCAGCCCAGGACTGAACAAAGAGACCCAGTACTTC

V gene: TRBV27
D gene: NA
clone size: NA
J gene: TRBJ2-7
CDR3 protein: CASSLFTGRGYEQYF
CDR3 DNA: TGTGCCAGCAGTTTATTTACGGGAAGAGGGTACGAGCAGTACTTC

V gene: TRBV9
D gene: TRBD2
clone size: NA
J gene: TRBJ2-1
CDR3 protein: CASSVVAGGLNEQFF
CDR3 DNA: TGTGCCAGCAGCGTAGTGGCGGGAGGGTTGAATGAGCAGTTCTTC

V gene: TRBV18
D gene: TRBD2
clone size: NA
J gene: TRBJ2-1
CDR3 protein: CASSPIITSGREYNEQFF
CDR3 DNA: TGTGCCAGCTCACCAATAATAACTAGCGGGAGGGAATACAATGAGCAGTTCTTC

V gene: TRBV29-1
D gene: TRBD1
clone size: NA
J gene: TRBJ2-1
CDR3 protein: CSVVRDRGYNEQFF
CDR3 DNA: TGCAGCGTTGTTCGGGACAGGGGTTACAATGAGCAGTTCTTC

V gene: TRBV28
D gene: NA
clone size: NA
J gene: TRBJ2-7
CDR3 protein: CASIDRTYEQYF
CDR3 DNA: TGTGCCAGCATTGACAGAACCTACGAGCAGTACTTC

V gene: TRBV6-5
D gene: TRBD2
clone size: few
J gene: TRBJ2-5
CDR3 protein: CASSYRTSGQETQYF
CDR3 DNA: TGTGCCAGCAGTTACCGGACTAGCGGCCAAGAGACCCAGTACTTC

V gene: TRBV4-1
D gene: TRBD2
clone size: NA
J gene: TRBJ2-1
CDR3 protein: CASSQFGTSVGSYNEQFF
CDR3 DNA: TGCGCCAGCAGCCAATTCGGGACTAGCGTAGGCTCCTACAATGAGCAGTTCTTC

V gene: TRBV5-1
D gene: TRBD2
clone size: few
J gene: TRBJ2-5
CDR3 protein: CASSLEGLAGETQYF
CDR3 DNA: TGCGCCAGCAGCTTGGAAGGACTAGCAGGAGAGACCCAGTACTTC

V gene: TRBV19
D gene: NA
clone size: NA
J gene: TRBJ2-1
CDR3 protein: CASSMRAGSPNEQFF
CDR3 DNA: TGTGCCAGTAGTATGAGGGCGGGATCCCCGAATGAGCAGTTCTTC

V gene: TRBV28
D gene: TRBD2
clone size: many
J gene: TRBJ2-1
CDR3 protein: CASIQRSSGSSVF
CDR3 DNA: TGTGCCAGCATCCAACGGAGCAGCGGGAGTAGTGTCTTC

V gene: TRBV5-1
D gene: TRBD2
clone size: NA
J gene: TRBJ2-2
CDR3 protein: CASGPGGGNTGELFF
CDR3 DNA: TGCGCCAGCGGACCGGGGGGGGGAAACACCGGGGAGCTGTTTTTT

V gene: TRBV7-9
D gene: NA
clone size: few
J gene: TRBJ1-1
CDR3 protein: CASRIEHLNTEAFF
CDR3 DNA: TGTGCCAGCAGAATCGAACATCTGAACACTGAAGCTTTCTTT

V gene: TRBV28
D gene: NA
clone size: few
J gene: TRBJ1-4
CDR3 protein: CASRPTGLGKLFF
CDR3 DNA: TGTGCCAGCAGACCCACAGGGTTGGGGAAACTGTTTTTT

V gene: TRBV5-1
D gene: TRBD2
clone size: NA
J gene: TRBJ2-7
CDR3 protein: CASSRTSGSYEQYF
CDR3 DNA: TGCGCCAGCAGCCGGACTAGCGGGAGCTACGAGCAGTACTTC

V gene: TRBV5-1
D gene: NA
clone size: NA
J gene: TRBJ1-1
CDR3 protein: CASSLAGITEAFF
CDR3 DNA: TGCGCCAGCAGCTTGGCAGGGATCACTGAAGCTTTCTTT

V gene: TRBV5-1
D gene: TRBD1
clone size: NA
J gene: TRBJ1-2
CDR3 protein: CASSWGSTGYGYTF
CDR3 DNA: TGCGCCAGCAGCTGGGGCTCGACAGGGTATGGCTACACCTTC

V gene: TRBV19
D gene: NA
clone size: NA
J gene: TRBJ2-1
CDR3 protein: CASSIPRTSGQDEQFF
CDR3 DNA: TGTGCCAGTAGTATACCCCGGACATCAGGGCAGGATGAGCAGTTCTTC

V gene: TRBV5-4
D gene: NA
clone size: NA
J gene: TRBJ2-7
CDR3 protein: CASSFGQSYEQYF
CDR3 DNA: TGTGCCAGCAGCTTTGGACAGTCCTACGAGCAGTACTTC

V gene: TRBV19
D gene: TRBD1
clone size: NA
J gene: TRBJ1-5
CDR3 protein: CASSPGQGVHQPQHF
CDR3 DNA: TGTGCCAGTAGTCCTGGACAGGGGGTCCATCAGCCCCAGCATTTT

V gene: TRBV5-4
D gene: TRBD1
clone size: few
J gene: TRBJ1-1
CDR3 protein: CASSLGQMNTEAFF
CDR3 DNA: TGTGCCAGCAGCCTGGGACAGATGAACACTGAAGCTTTCTTT

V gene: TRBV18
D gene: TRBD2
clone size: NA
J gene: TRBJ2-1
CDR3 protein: CASSPGPAGGRSEQFF
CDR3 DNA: TGTGCCAGCTCACCAGGGCCAGCGGGGGGCCGGAGTGAGCAGTTCTTC

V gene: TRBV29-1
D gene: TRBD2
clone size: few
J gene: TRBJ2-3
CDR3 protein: CSVGPAGVGDTQYF
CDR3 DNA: TGCAGCGTTGGGCCAGCGGGAGTGGGGGATACGCAGTATTTT

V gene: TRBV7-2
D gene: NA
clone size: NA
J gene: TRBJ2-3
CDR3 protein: CASSSRQSGTDTQYF
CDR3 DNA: TGTGCCAGCAGCTCCCGACAGAGCGGCACAGATACGCAGTATTTT